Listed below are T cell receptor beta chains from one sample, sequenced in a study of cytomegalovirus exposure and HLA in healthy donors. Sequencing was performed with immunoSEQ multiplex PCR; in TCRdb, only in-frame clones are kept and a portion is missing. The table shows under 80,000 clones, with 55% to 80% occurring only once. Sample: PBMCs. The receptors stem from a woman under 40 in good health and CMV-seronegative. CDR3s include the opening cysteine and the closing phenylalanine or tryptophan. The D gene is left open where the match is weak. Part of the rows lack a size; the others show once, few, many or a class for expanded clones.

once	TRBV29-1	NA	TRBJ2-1	CSVERQGQDEQFF	TGCAGCGTTGAACGGCAGGGCCAAGATGAGCAGTTCTTC
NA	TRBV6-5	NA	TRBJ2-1	CASRTYSEQFF	TGTGCCAGCAGGACTTATAGTGAGCAGTTCTTC
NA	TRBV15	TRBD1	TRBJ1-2	CATSRDSPGTGRERGYTF	TGTGCCACCAGCAGAGATTCCCCCGGGACAGGGAGAGAACGAGGCTACACCTTC
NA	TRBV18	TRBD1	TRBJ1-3	CASSPDRSLSGNTIYF	TGTGCCAGCTCACCGGACAGGTCCCTCTCTGGAAACACCATATATTTT
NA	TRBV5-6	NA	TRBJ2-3	CASSPGQPTDTQYF	TGTGCCAGCAGCCCAGGACAGCCCACAGATACGCAGTATTTT
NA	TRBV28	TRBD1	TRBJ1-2	CASSRQGAGYGYTF	TGTGCCAGCAGTCGACAGGGGGCAGGCTATGGCTACACCTTC
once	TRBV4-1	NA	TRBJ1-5	CASSQGSYSNQPQHF	TGCGCCAGCAGCCAAGGCTCCTATAGCAATCAGCCCCAGCATTTT
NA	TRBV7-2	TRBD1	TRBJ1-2	CASSLDPTGSSYGYTF	TGTGCCAGCAGCTTAGATCCGACAGGGTCATCCTATGGCTACACCTTC
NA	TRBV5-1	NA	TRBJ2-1	CASSLVGSYNEQFF	TGCGCCAGCAGCTTGGTCGGTTCCTACAATGAGCAGTTCTTC
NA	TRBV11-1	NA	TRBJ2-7	CASSSTVSYEQYF	TGTGCCAGCAGCTCGACAGTCTCCTACGAGCAGTACTTC
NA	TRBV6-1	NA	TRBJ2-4	CASSEGLAKNIQYF	TGTGCCAGCAGTGAAGGACTAGCCAAAAACATTCAGTACTTC
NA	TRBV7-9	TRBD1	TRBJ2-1	CASSLVLTGGNNEQFF	TGTGCCAGCAGCTTAGTATTGACAGGGGGAAACAATGAGCAGTTCTTC
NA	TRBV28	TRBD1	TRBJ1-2	CASKQGALGYTF	TGTGCCAGTAAACAGGGGGCGCTTGGCTACACCTTC
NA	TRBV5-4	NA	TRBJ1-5	CASSWGVSNQPQHF	TGTGCCAGCAGCTGGGGGGTCAGCAATCAGCCCCAGCATTTT
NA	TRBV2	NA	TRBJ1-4	CASSEQREKLFF	TGTGCCAGCAGTGAGCAGCGGGAAAAACTGTTTTTT
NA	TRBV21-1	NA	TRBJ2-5	CASGGRVETGQETQYF	TGTGCCAGCGGGGGGAGAGTAGAGACAGGGCAAGAGACCCAGTACTTC
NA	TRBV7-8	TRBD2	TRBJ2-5	CASSPRTSGGRRETQYF	TGTGCCAGCAGCCCCAGGACTAGCGGGGGCCGTAGAGAGACCCAGTACTTC
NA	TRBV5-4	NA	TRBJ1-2	CASSLLADPAKGYTF	TGTGCCAGCAGCTTACTAGCAGACCCGGCAAAGGGCTACACCTTC
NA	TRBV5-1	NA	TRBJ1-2	CASSLDSTNYGYTF	TGCGCCAGCAGCTTGGACAGTACTAACTATGGCTACACCTTC
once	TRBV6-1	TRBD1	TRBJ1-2	CASSIGTGSGYTF	TGTGCCAGCAGTATTGGGACAGGGAGTGGCTACACCTTC
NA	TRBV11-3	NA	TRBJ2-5	CASSSNREVGETQYF	TGTGCCAGCAGCTCGAACAGGGAAGTAGGGGAGACCCAGTACTTC
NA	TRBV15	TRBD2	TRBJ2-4	CATSRELAGENIQYF	TGTGCCACCAGCAGGGAACTAGCGGGGGAAAACATTCAGTACTTC
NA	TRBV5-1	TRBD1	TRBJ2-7	CASSWTGRAYEQYF	TGCGCCAGCAGCTGGACAGGTAGAGCCTACGAGCAGTACTTC
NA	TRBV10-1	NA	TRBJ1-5	CASSDLSNQPQHF	TGCGCCAGCAGTGATCTGAGCAATCAGCCCCAGCATTTT
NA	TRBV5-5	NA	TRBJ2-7	CASSFGGQSYEQYF	TGTGCCAGCAGCTTTGGAGGACAGTCCTACGAGCAGTACTTC
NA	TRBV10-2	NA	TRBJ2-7	CASSKPRQQQYF	TGCGCCAGCTCCAAACCCAGACAGCAGCAGTACTTC
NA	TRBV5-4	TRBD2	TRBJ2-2	CASSLAGGRTGELFF	TGTGCCAGCAGCTTGGCCGGGGGGAGGACCGGGGAGCTGTTTTTT
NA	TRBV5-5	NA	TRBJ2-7	CASSFQRNYEQYF	TGTGCCAGCAGTTTCCAGCGGAACTACGAGCAGTACTTC
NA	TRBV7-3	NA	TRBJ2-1	CASSLAENYNEQFF	TGTGCCAGCAGCTTAGCCGAGAACTACAATGAGCAGTTCTTC
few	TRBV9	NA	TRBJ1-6	CASSPQKGGGSPLHF	TGTGCCAGCAGCCCTCAAAAAGGGGGGGGTTCACCCCTCCACTTT
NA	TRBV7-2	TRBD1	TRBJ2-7	CASSLDRVGEQYF	TGTGCCAGCAGCCTAGACAGGGTCGGCGAGCAGTACTTC
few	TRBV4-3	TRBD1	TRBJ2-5	CASSITGQGETQYF	TGCGCCAGCAGCATTACGGGACAGGGAGAGACCCAGTACTTC
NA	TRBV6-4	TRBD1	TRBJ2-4	CASSVTGDIQYF	TGTGCCAGCAGTGTTACAGGGGACATTCAGTACTTC
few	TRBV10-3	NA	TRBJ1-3	CAISENILSGNTIYF	TGTGCCATCAGTGAGAACATCCTCTCTGGAAACACCATATATTTT
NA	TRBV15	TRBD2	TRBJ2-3	CATSRLAGDTDTQYF	TGTGCCACCAGCAGACTAGCGGGGGACACAGATACGCAGTATTTT
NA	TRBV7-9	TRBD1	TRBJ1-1	CASSFLQGTLNTEAFF	TGTGCCAGCAGCTTCTTACAGGGGACATTGAACACTGAAGCTTTCTTT
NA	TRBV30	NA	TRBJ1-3	CAWSLSDTIYF	TGTGCCTGGAGTTTATCGGACACCATATATTTT
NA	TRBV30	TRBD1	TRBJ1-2	CAWSRDSYGYTF	TGTGCCTGGAGCCGGGACAGCTATGGCTACACCTTC
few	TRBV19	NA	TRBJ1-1	CASSIRQTEAFF	TGTGCCAGTAGTATCAGACAGACTGAAGCTTTCTTT
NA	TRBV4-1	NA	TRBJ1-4	CASSRPGGGEKLFF	TGCGCCAGCAGCCGTCCGGGGGGCGGCGAAAAACTGTTTTTT
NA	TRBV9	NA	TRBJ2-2	CASSPGGSLIGELFF	TGTGCCAGCAGCCCGGGGGGCAGTTTGATCGGGGAGCTGTTTTTT
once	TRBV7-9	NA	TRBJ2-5	CASSSRQLQETQYF	TGTGCCAGCAGCTCCCGACAGCTCCAAGAGACCCAGTACTTC
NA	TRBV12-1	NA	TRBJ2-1	CASSYGTSGTNEQFF	TGTGCCAGCAGCTACGGGACTAGCGGGACGAATGAGCAGTTCTTC
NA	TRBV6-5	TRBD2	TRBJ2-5	CASSRGGETQYF	TGTGCCAGCAGTAGGGGAGGGGAGACCCAGTACTTC
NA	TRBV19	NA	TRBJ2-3	CASSPDPGVTQYF	TGTGCCAGTAGCCCTGACCCGGGGGTTACGCAGTATTTT
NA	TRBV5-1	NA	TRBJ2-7	CASIKEEAAYEQYF	TGCGCCAGCATCAAGGAGGAGGCGGCATACGAGCAGTACTTC
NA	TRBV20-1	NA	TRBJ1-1	CSAIEGAEAFF	TGCAGTGCTATCGAAGGAGCTGAAGCTTTCTTT
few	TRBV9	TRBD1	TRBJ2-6	CASSAGTASSGANVLTF	TGTGCCAGCAGCGCCGGGACAGCAAGCTCTGGGGCCAACGTCCTGACTTTC